This TCR beta chain was observed in a study of blood T cell repertoires in COVID-19. About the study: The United States, Italy and Spain were the sources of the acute and convalescent COVID-19 samples. In each case, the material was cDNA or gDNA derived from T cells, B-cell-depleted T cells, or PBMCs.

Per the original data handling: Researchers report that nucleated cell counts were estimated from reference gene primer amplification. Assay: immunoSEQ multiplex PCR; the TCRdb copy retains only in-frame clones and omits some. V and J calls and clone size are given by that table; D and trimming were obtained from the DNA. This sample has around 50,000 clones, with 86% found just once. Per germline, CDR1 LGHDT and CDR2 YNNKEL (reference sequence). Losses at the gene ends were 0 bases for V and 8 bases for J; bases not matched to a gene: 16. This CDR3 is built from 18 residues. The chain joins TRBV3-1 (or the pseudogene TRBV3-2) to TRBJ2-1, with TRBD2 identical over 7 bases. Sequencing was performed on peripheral blood. This TCR was sampled from a woman aged 55-75 years with acute or convalescent COVID-19. The CDR3 loop is CASSQEGFWSGVDYEQFF. The CDR3 bases are TGTGCCAGCAGCCAAGAGGGTTTTTGGAGCGGGGTAGATTATGAGCAGTTCTTC.